The 4 T cell receptor beta chains presented below share a single source sample, sequenced in a study of cytomegalovirus exposure and HLA in healthy donors (dated 2017 in TCRdb). Library construction relied on the immunoSEQ multiplex PCR assay. For the multiplex PCR, a mixture combining 60 forward primers for TCR Vbeta segments and 13 reverse primers for TCR Jbeta segments was used. Not all clones reach the TCRdb copy of this immuneACCESS table, which keeps in-frame sequences only. Checked studies attribute under half of the gap to unresolved V genes and leave the rest unexplained. In this sample the table shows around 150,000 clones, under 80% of which occur a single time. Roughly 2% of the sample belongs to the ten largest clones. Source material: PBMCs. The receptors derive from a female donor in good health and CMV-seronegative.

The chain employs TRBV19 and TRBJ2-4; tentative D call: TRBD1 (6 bases). Germline-derived CDR1 and CDR2 are LNHDA and SQIVND (reference sequence). This CDR3 spans 15 amino acids. V lost 4 bases to trimming and J lost 2 bases, with 12 bases between them. The CDR3 DNA reads as TGTGCCAGTAGTAGGGAACAGGGACCCAAAAACATTCAGTACTTC. Amino acids: CASSREQGPKNIQYF.

The chain recombines TRBV13 with TRBJ2-1; 9 nucleotides agree with TRBD2. The CDR3 extends over 15 amino acids. The ends lost 5 bases at V and 7 bases at J; junction bases unmatched: 9. From germline, CDR1 is PRHDT and CDR2 FYEKMQ (reference sequence). CDR3 nucleotide sequence: TGTGCCAGCAGCGTGGCTTTAGCGGGAGTAAATGAGCAGTTCTTC. Translated, it gives CASSVALAGVNEQFF.

The chain employs TRBV7-2 and TRBJ2-5, with D possibly being TRBD2 (7 bases). CDR1 is SGHTA and CDR2 is FQGNSA in the germline V gene. V lost 5 bases and J 2 bases, leaving 18 bases between the germline ends. This CDR3 region has 16 residues. Here the CDR3 DNA reads TGTGCCAGCAGCACCTGGACAGCAGCGGGACAAGAGACCCAGTACTTC. Translation gives CASSTWTAAGQETQYF. The entire variable domain, with the rest obtained from reference TRBV7-2 and TRBJ2-5, is as follows: GAGVSQSPSNKVTEKGKDVELRCDPISGHTALYWYRQSLGQGLEFLIYFQGNSAPDKSGLPSDRFSAERTGGSVSTLTIQRTQQEDSAVYLCASSTWTAAGQETQYFGPGTRLLVL.

The chain links TRBV7-2 to TRBJ2-5; 12 bases match TRBD2. This CDR3 contains 14 residues. V dropped 4 bases and J dropped 4; count of bases not matched to a gene: 1. CDR1 and CDR2 (germline): SGHTA, FQGNSA. The CDR3 nucleotides read TGTGCCAGCAGCTCGGGACTAGCGGGAGAGACCCAGTACTTC. Amino acid sequence: CASSSGLAGETQYF.